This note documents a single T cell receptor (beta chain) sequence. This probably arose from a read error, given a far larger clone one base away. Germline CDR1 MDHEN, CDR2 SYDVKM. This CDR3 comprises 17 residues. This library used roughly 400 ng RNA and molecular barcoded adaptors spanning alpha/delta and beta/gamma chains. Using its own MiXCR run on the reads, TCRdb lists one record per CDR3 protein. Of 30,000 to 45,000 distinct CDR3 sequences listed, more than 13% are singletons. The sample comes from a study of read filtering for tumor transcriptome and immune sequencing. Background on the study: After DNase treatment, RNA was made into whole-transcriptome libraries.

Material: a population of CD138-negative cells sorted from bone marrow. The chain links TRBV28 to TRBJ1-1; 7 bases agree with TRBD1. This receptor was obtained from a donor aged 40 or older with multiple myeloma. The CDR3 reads CASSLWWTRGQANPPHF. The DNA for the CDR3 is TGTGCCAGCAGTTTATGGTGGACTAGAGGACAGGCCAACCCCCCCCACTTT.